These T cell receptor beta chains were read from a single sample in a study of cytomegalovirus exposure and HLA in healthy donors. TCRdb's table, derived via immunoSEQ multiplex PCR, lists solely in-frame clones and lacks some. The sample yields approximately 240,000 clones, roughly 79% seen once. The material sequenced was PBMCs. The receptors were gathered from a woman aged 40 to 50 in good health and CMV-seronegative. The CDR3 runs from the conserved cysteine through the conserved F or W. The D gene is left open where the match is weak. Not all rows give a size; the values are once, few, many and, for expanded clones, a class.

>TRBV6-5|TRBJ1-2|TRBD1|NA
TGTGCCAGCACCCACAGGGGATCCGGCTACACCTTC
CASTHRGSGYTF
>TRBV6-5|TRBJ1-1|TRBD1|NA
TGTGCCAGCAGCCAGGGGGCGCGGATGGCTTTCTTT
CASSQGARMAFF
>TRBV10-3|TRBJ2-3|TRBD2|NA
TGTGCCATCAGTGAGCCAAGACTAGCGGGGCCTAGGGGTACGCAGTATTTT
CAISEPRLAGPRGTQYF
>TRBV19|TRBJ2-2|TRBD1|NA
TGTGCCAGTAGTCTTACAGGGGACACCGGGGAGCTGTTTTTT
CASSLTGDTGELFF
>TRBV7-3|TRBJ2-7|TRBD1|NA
TGTGCCAGCAGCTTAACTGGACAGGGGACTGGCGAGCAGTACTTC
CASSLTGQGTGEQYF
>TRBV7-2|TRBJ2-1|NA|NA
TGTGCCAGCAGCTTGGGGCAGAGCAATGAGCAGTTCTTC
CASSLGQSNEQFF
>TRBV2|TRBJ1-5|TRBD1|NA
TGTGCCAGCAAGCCAGTGGGGGACAGCTCTCAGCCCCAGCATTTT
CASKPVGDSSQPQHF
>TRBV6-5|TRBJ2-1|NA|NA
TGTGCCAGCGGCGTTTGGGGGCGCTGGGATGAGCAGTTCTTC
CASGVWGRWDEQFF
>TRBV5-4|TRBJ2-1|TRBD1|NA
TGTGCCAGCAGCCCTTCCTTGGGACAGGGGACGAATGAGCAGTTCTTC
CASSPSLGQGTNEQFF
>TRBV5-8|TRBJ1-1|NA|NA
TGTGCCAGCAGCTACTTTCCCTCAGGGCACACTGAAGCTTTCTTT
CASSYFPSGHTEAFF
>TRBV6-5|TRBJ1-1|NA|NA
TGTGCCAGCAGTGTAAGAGGACAAAACACTGAAGCTTTCTTT
CASSVRGQNTEAFF
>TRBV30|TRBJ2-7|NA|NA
TGTGCCTGGAGTGTACCAGGGGAGAACTCCTACGAGCAGTACTTC
CAWSVPGENSYEQYF
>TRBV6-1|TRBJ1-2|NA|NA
TGTGCCAGCAGTGAACAGGCCATCTATGGCTACACCTTC
CASSEQAIYGYTF
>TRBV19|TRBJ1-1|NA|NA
TGTGCCAGTAGTTCACGACGGGGGTTAGGACATGGCACTGAAGCTTTCTTT
CASSSRRGLGHGTEAFF
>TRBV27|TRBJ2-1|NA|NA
TGTGCCAGCAGTCCGCCGTCCTCTCGACAGTCCAGCTCCTACAATGAGCAGTTCTTC
CASSPPSSRQSSSYNEQFF
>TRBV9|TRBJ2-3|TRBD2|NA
TGTGCCAGCAGCGTAGGCCTGCGGGGGGGCAGATCGGTAGATACGCAGTATTTT
CASSVGLRGGRSVDTQYF
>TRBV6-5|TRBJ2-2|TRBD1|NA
TGTGCCAGCAGTTACTCGGACAGGGGTCCCGGGGAGCTGTTTTTT
CASSYSDRGPGELFF
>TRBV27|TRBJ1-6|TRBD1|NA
TGTGCCAGCAGTTTAGGGACAGGGGTCTCCTATAATTCACCCCTCCACTTT
CASSLGTGVSYNSPLHF
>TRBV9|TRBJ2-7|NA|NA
TGTGCCAGCACAGGCCAGAACCCCTACGAGCAGTACTTC
CASTGQNPYEQYF
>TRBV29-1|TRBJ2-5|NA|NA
TGCAGCGTTCCCAGGGACCAAGAGACCCAGTACTTC
CSVPRDQETQYF
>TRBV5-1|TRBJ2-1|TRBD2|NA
TGCGCCAGCAGCTTGGGGACTAGCGAGATCCCCGATTACAATGAGCAGTTCTTC
CASSLGTSEIPDYNEQFF
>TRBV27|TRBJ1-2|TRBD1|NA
TGTGCCAGCAGTTCCACCGCAGGGGGAAACTATGGCTACACCTTC
CASSSTAGGNYGYTF
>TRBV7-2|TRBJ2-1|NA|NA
TGTGCCAGCAGCTTAGCCACAGAGTACAATGAGCAGTTCTTC
CASSLATEYNEQFF
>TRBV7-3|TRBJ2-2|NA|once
TGTGCCAGCAGCTCGACAGGCGGTGAGGGGCTGCTGTTTTTT
CASSSTGGEGLLFF
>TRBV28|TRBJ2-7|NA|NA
TGTGCCAGCACCCAGGGGTCGAGGGCCCACTTCTCCTACGAGCAGTACTTC
CASTQGSRAHFSYEQYF
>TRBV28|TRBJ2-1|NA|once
TGTGCCAGCAGTTTAAGACAGTTGGGGAAAACCAATGAGCAGTTCTTC
CASSLRQLGKTNEQFF
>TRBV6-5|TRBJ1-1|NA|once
TGTGCCAGCAGTTACTCGACAGACATGAACACTGAAGCTTTCTTT
CASSYSTDMNTEAFF
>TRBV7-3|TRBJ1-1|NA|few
TGTGCCAGCAGCTCCCAAGGGGGGGTAATTGAAGCTTTCTTT
CASSSQGGVIEAFF
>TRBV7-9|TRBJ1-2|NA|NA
TGTGCCATCCGAAAAACAGGGTTGGCCATCTATGGCTACACCTTC
CAIRKTGLAIYGYTF
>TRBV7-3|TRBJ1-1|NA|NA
TGTGCCAGCAGCGTTGGGGGAGGGAGGACTGAAGCTTTCTTT
CASSVGGGRTEAFF
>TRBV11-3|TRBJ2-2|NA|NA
TGTGCCAGCAGCTTACAGATAAACACCGGGGAGCTGTTTTTT
CASSLQINTGELFF
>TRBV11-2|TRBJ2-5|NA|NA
TGTGCCAGCAGCTTAGGGACTAACAAAATAGAGACCCAGTACTTC
CASSLGTNKIETQYF
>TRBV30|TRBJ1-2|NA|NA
TGTGCCTGGAGTTTTCCAGGGGACGGCAGCTATGGCTACACCTTC
CAWSFPGDGSYGYTF
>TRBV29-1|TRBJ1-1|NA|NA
TGCAGCGTTTCAATGGGAGGGTGGGGGACTGAAGCTTTCTTT
CSVSMGGWGTEAFF
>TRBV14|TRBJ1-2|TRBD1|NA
TGTGCCAGCAGCCAAGAGTCAGGGGGCAACTATGGCTACACCTTC
CASSQESGGNYGYTF
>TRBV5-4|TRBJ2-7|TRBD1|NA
TGTGCCAGCAGCAACCGACAGGGAACAGGCGAGCAGTACTTC
CASSNRQGTGEQYF
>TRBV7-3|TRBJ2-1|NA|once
TGTGCCAGCAGCCTCAACAACTACAATGAGCAGTTCTTC
CASSLNNYNEQFF
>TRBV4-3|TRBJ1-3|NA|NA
TGCGCCAGCAGCCCGGGACACGGGGGAAACACCATATATTTT
CASSPGHGGNTIYF